The sequence of this T cell receptor (beta chain) was determined in a study of CXCR3-negative and CXCR3-positive naive CD8 T cells. Study-wide points: Memory cells diverged, while naive CXCR3-positive and CXCR3-negative cells had similar TRBV-TRBJ usage. A higher hydrophobicity marked the TRB CDR3s of CXCR3-positive naive cells versus CXCR3-negative naive cells.

Sorts that each held 250,000 to 300,000 cells were run in triplicate for every CD8+ T cell subset. Naive CD8+ T cells showed a CD45RO-CCR7+CD27+CD95- phenotype. A word on this clonotype: Its target is unknown.

CDR1 is MDHEN and CDR2 is SYDVKM in the germline V gene. This CDR3 region has 16 residues. 5' RACE that incorporated UMI labels was used to prepare the TRB cDNA libraries. TCRdb re-called the 5' RACE reads; one entry per CDR3 protein, DNA not given. The table lists some 68,000 distinct CDR3 sequences. The receptor's source is a human donor in good health. Some clones in this sample may be carry-over from other donors' samples. V and J are TRBV28 and TRBJ2-4; without DNA, the TCRdb call of TRBD1 cannot be checked. The sequenced sample consisted of naive CXCR3+ CD8+ T cells from blood. Noted subset: CD45RO-CCR7+CD27+CD95- naive CD8+ T cells expressing CXCR3 (TNR3+). The CDR3 spells CASSFRQGLAKNIQYF.